This TCR beta chain comes out of a study of T-cell reconstitution after alpha-beta-depleted transplantation in children. General observations from the study: Expanded graft clones numbering several hundred reportedly gave rise to alpha-beta T cells about two months after transplant. A year had passed since transplant, and T-cell counts and diversity by then came mostly from newly produced T cells. Surviving recipient T cells and thymic progenitors produced the high day-60 TCRbeta diversity seen in some patients.

Using unique molecular identifiers, the investigators prepared the TCRbeta library. TCRdb recomputed calls from the PCR reads with MiXCR, one row per CDR3 protein. Found here are about 130,000 distinct CDR3 sequences, approximately 8.7% of them singletons; the top ten hold approximately 25%. Many counts were recorded for this clonotype. Its antigen is not identified. The CDR3 covers 11 residues. The V gene's germline CDR1 is MNHEY and CDR2 SVGEGT. The germline V and J ends were trimmed by 7 bases and 5 bases, with 6 bases remaining between them. The V and J genes are TRBV6-2 or TRBV6-3 and TRBJ2-1, with a possible D match to TRBD2 (5 bases). The sequencing used PBMCs, mostly from graft donor cells, collected 180 days after TCRalphabeta/CD19-depleted stem cell transplant. The receptor was derived from a girl less than two years old who had a stem cell transplant for combined immunodeficiency, so the T cells may come from the graft donor. CDR3 loop: CASKGDNEQFF. In nucleotides, the CDR3 is TGTGCCAGCAAGGGAGACAATGAGCAGTTCTTC.